The next 15 T cell receptor beta chains were all read from a single sample in a study of blood T cell repertoires in COVID-19. Profiled with immunoSEQ multiplex PCR; TCRdb holds only in-frame clones, not every one. The sample contains 200,000 to 250,000 clones, approximately 90% of which appear only once. Sequencing used peripheral blood. These receptor sequences come from a man aged 55 to 70 with COVID-19, enrolled during active disease.

The V and J genes are TRBV27 and TRBJ1-4; 9 nucleotides agree with TRBD1. Trimming removed 0 bases from V and 8 bases from J; junction bases left unmatched: 4. The CDR3 is 15 residues long. CDR1 and CDR2 (germline): MNHEY, SMNVEV (reference sequence). The CDR3 DNA reads as TGTGCCAGCAGTTTATCGGGGACAGGGTTGGAAAAACTGTTTTTT. Its protein is CASSLSGTGLEKLFF. The variable domain in full, completed from reference TRBV27 and TRBJ1-4, reads EAQVTQNPRYLITVTGKKLTVTCSQNMNHEYMSWYRQDPGLGLRQIYYSMNVEVTDKGDVPEGYKVSRKEKRNFPLILESPSPNQTSLYFCASSLSGTGLEKLFFGSGTQLSVL.

This chain connects TRBV10-3 to TRBJ2-7; 7 bases map to TRBD1. With V trimmed by 4 bases and J by 3 bases, 3 bases remained unmatched. There are 13 residues in the CDR3. Germline values: CDR1 ENHRY, CDR2 SYGVKD. This CDR3 reads CAISVQGDYEQYF. CDR3 DNA: TGTGCCATCAGTGTCCAGGGGGACTACGAGCAGTACTTC.

This clone was seen only once. The chain joins TRBV28 to TRBJ2-7, with a tentative D call TRBD1 (6 bases). Germline CDR1 and CDR2: MDHEN and SYDVKM. The ends were cut back, 6 bases at V and 0 bases at J, with 15 bases in the middle. CDR3 length equals 15 residues. CDR3 sequence reads: CASSPPGTSSYEQYF. The CDR3 DNA reads as TGTGCCAGCAGCCCGCCCGGGACATCCTCCTACGAGCAGTACTTC.

The chain employs TRBV29-1 and TRBJ2-2, with TRBD1 matching 8 bases. V trimming: 3 bases; J trimming: 3 bases; junction bases outside the gene matches: 6. CDR1 SQVTM and CDR2 ANQGSEA come from the germline V gene. The CDR3 is 15 amino acids. CDR3 DNA: TGCAGCGTTGAGGAGGACAGGGCACACACCGGGGAGCTGTTTTTT. It codes for CSVEEDRAHTGELFF.

The genes are TRBV6-5 and TRBJ1-1; unclear D gene. The V end was cut by 5 bases, the J end by 0 bases, with 13 bases between. There are 15 residues in the CDR3. Per the germline V gene, CDR1 is MNHEY and CDR2 is SVGAGI. This CDR3 reads CASSKDRRVNTEAFF. CDR3 coding DNA: TGTGCCAGCAGTAAGGATCGTCGGGTGAACACTGAAGCTTTCTTT.

The rearrangement links TRBV29-1 to TRBJ1-3; D is unresolved. The germline V gene encodes CDR1 SQVTM and CDR2 ANQGSEA. The CDR3 totals 12 residues. The germline V and J ends were trimmed by 3 bases and 4 bases, with 7 bases remaining between them. The CDR3 here is CSVDDGGNTIYF. The CDR3 DNA sequence: TGCAGCGTTGACGACGGGGGAAACACCATATATTTT.

This clone came up a few times. This chain connects TRBV2 to TRBJ2-7; 9 bases agree with TRBD1. CDR1 is SNHLY and CDR2 is FYNNEI in the germline V gene. V was clipped by 4 bases and J by 2 bases; unmatched bases: 6. The CDR3 has 15 amino acids. DNA for the CDR3: TGTGCCAGCAGTGCGCTAGGGACAGGGACCTACGAGCAGTACTTC. Translated: CASSALGTGTYEQYF.

The chain carries TRBV6-5 and TRBJ1-2; possibly TRBD1 for D (5 bases). The CDR3 is 14 amino acids. The germline V gene encodes CDR1 MNHEY and CDR2 SVGAGI. The V and J ends lost 2 bases and 2 bases respectively, with 9 bases between them. The chain's CDR3 is CASSYLQGNYGYTF. CDR3 in DNA: TGTGCCAGCAGTTACCTCCAGGGAAACTATGGCTACACCTTC.

The chain joins TRBV6-6 to TRBJ1-2; 9 positions match TRBD1. Germline CDR1 and CDR2: MNHNY and SVGAGI (reference sequence). The CDR3 has 13 amino acids. V lost 0 bases and J lost 7; bases outside the gene matches: 0. CDR3 residues: CASSYSTGGGYTF. The CDR3, as DNA: TGTGCCAGCAGTTACTCGACAGGGGGTGGCTACACCTTC.

The chain is built from TRBV5-5 and TRBJ2-7; 8 bases are shared with TRBD2. V lost 4 bases, J lost 5 bases, and 8 bases stayed unmatched. Germline V gene lookup returns CDR1 SGHKS and CDR2 YYEKEE (reference sequence). The length of the CDR3 is 14 residues. The CDR3 here is CASSRQLAGHEQYF. The CDR3 DNA sequence: TGTGCCAGCAGCCGGCAATTAGCGGGACACGAGCAGTACTTC.

DNA for the CDR3: TGTGCCAGCAGTGAGGGACTCGTAGGATATGGCTACACCTTC. This translates into CASSEGLVGYGYTF. This chain links TRBV6-1 with TRBJ1-2; D might be TRBD1 (5 bases). Germline values: CDR1 MNHNS, CDR2 SASEGT. Trimming took 3 bases from V and 5 from J, leaving 13 bases between them. This CDR3 is built from 14 residues.

This chain connects TRBV30 to TRBJ2-7; 12 bases are shared with TRBD1. V dropped 3 bases and J dropped 7; count of bases not matched to a gene: 13. This CDR3 has 16 amino acids. Germline V gene lookup returns CDR1 GTSNPN and CDR2 SVGIG (reference sequence). The CDR3 loop is CAWSPGTGGGMWEQYF. In DNA form, the CDR3 reads TGTGCCTGGAGCCCCGGGACAGGGGGCGGAATGTGGGAGCAGTACTTC.

CDR3 sequence reads: CASSSLVNTEAFF. The DNA for the CDR3 is TGTGCCAGCAGTTCCCTAGTGAACACTGAAGCTTTCTTT. The chain has TRBV2 and TRBJ1-1; D unresolved. Looked up from germline, CDR1 is SNHLY and CDR2 is FYNNEI. The CDR3 has 13 residues. V dropped 5 bases and J dropped 0 bases, with 7 bases sitting between them.

The chain links TRBV5-1 to TRBJ2-7; 8 nucleotides agree with TRBD1. The CDR3 runs to 15 residues. V shed 0 bases and J 4 bases; nucleotides not matched to a gene: 6. CDR1 and CDR2 from the germline V gene are SGHRS and YFSETQ. The CDR3 DNA reads as TGCGCCAGCAGCTTGGGGACAGGGCCCCCTTACGAGCAGTACTTC. Its translation: CASSLGTGPPYEQYF.

CDR3: CAISAHSSGRDNEQFF. CDR3 bases: TGTGCCATCAGCGCTCATTCTAGCGGGAGGGACAATGAGCAGTTCTTC. The chain carries TRBV10-3 and TRBJ2-1; 12 positions agree with TRBD2. The trim removed 6 bases at V and 5 bases at J, leaving 8 bases unmatched. The CDR3 loop spans 16 amino acids. Germline lookup yields CDR1 ENHRY and CDR2 SYGVKD.